This entry describes one T cell receptor (beta chain). This clone's antigen is unknown. Qualities for individual bases were not recorded, and no much larger clone is one base off. Receptor amplification or capture employed the immunoSEQ multiplex PCR assay. The table comes from immuneACCESS by way of TCRdb, which keeps in-frame sequences with V and J called. Part of the clones is missing from these tables; in studies checked, under half for an unresolved V gene and the rest for unknown reasons. This sample has 95,000 to 100,000 clones in its table, and 90% to 96% of those were observed once. About 0.24% of the sample comes from the top ten. This specimen belongs to a study of technical replicates of blood from several donors (dated by TCRdb to the late 2010s). This TCR came from a human donor in good health. Material for sequencing was T cells isolated from PBMCs.

The nucleotides read TGTGCCAGCAGTGAAGCTAGTTTTACGGCAGATACGCAGTATTTT. It codes for CASSEASFTADTQYF. Recombination connected TRBV6-1 to TRBJ2-3; confidence is insufficient to name the D gene. Deletion took 0 bases off V and 4 bases off J, with a span of 11 bases between the germline ends. The germline V gene yields MNHNS for CDR1 and SASEGT for CDR2. The CDR3 runs 15 residues from the cysteine to the phenylalanine. The CDR3 DNA has 45 bases and is translated from base 1.